This T cell receptor (beta chain) is from a study of technical replicates of blood from a few donors. Produced via immunoSEQ multiplex PCR; TCRdb's table is partial and in-frame only. There are about 97,000 clones in the sample; over 85% occur only once, and about 0.3% lies in the top ten. V was clipped by 2 bases and J by 2 bases, with 6 bases between them. This CDR3 contains 13 residues. Germline assignment: CDR1 MNHEY and CDR2 SVGAGI. This clone has just one count. Source material: T cells isolated from PBMCs. This receptor was identified in a human donor in good health. The chain recombines TRBV6-5 with TRBJ2-5; D gene ambiguous. CDR3 nucleotides: TGTGCCAGCAGTTACGAGCAACAAGAGACCCAGTACTTC. This translates into CASSYEQQETQYF.